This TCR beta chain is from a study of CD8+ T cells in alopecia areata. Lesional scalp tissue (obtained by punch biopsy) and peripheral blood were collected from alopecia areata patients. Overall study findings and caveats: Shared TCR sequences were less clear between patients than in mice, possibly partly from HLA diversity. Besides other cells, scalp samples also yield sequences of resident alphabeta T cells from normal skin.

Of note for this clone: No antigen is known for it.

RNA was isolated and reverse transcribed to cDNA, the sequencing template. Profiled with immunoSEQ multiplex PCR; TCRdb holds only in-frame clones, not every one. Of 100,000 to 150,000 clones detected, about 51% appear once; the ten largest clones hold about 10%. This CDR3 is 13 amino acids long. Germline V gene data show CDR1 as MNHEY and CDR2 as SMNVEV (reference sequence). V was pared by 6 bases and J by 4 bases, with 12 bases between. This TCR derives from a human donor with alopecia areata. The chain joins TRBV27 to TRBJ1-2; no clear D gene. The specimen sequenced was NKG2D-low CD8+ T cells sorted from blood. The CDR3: CASRPAGPYGYTF. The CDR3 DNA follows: TGTGCCAGCAGGCCCGCCGGACCCTATGGCTACACCTTC.